The T cell receptor (beta chain) under discussion was sequenced for a study of T cell repertoires in cytomegalovirus infection. Regarding the study as a whole: HLA-C-restricted CMV-specific TCR beta clonotypes were dominant in the ex vivo response.

Only a few counts were recorded for this clonotype. Its target is not known. TCRdb processed the reads anew with MiXCR; each CDR3 protein has one entry. The sample has about 120,000 distinct CDR3 sequences; 30% to 35% are singletons. The germline V and J ends were trimmed by 7 bases and 2 bases, with 21 bases remaining between them. The CDR3 is 17 residues long. CDR1 is MDHEN and CDR2 is SYDVKM in the germline V gene. Sequences were derived from CD8+ T cells from cultured PBMCs, sampled from culture after CMV antigen stimulation. This receptor was obtained from a human donor in good health (CMV status not recorded). Some clones in this sample may be carry-over from other donors' samples. The chain uses TRBV28 and TRBJ1-5, with D unresolved. CDR3 residues: CASNPSHVIRGNQPQHF. The DNA of the CDR3 is TGTGCCAGCAACCCCTCACATGTTATTAGAGGCAATCAGCCCCAGCATTTT.